The rows below give T cell receptor beta chains drawn from one sample of a study of graft-versus-host responses after intestinal transplantation. Antigens for these TCRs are unknown. The repertoire was sequenced with immunoSEQ multiplex PCR; TCRdb's copy has only in-frame clones and lacks some. The sample has 95,000 to 150,000 clones, 85% to 95% seen once; the top ten hold around 0.12%. Sequences were derived from unstimulated CD4+ T cells sorted from spleen or lymph node cells, sampled before intestinal transplant. The receptors derive from a human donor who received an intestinal transplant. The CDR3 runs from the conserved cysteine through the conserved F or W. Fields, in order: J gene, clone size, V gene, D gene, CDR3 DNA, CDR3 protein. The D gene is left open where the match is weak. Size is stated for part of the rows, as once, few or many counts, or as a class when the clone is expanded.

TRBJ2-6 | NA | TRBV7-3 | NA | TGTGCCAGCAGCCGACTATTCAGGGCTACCCCTGGGGCCAACGTCCTGACTTTC | CASSRLFRATPGANVLTF
TRBJ2-7 | NA | TRBV9 | TRBD2 | TGTGCCAGCAGCACCACTAGCGGGGGGGAGCAGTACTTC | CASSTTSGGEQYF
TRBJ2-3 | NA | TRBV27 | NA | TGTGCCAGCAGTTTGCACGGGACTGGGTCGAATACGCAGTATTTT | CASSLHGTGSNTQYF
TRBJ2-7 | NA | TRBV6-5 | TRBD1 | TGTGCCAGCAGGCCCGACAGGGGTCCTTCCTACGAGCAGTACTTC | CASRPDRGPSYEQYF
TRBJ2-5 | NA | TRBV12-2 | NA | TGTGCAAGTCGCTTAGGGGACTCCCTTGTTAGAGAGCAGTACTTC | CASRLGDSLVREQYF
TRBJ2-1 | NA | TRBV5-1 | TRBD2 | TGCGCCAGCAGCTTGGTCAGCGGGAGTAGGGGTGAGCAGTTCTTC | CASSLVSGSRGEQFF
TRBJ2-3 | NA | TRBV27 | NA | TGTGCCAGCAGTTTATGGGCCAACACAGATACGCAGTATTTT | CASSLWANTDTQYF
TRBJ1-4 | NA | TRBV5-1 | NA | TGCGCCAGCAGCTTGGGGGGCGGCAGCGCAAATGAAAAACTGTTTTTT | CASSLGGGSANEKLFF
TRBJ2-1 | NA | TRBV2 | TRBD2 | TGTGCCAGCAAGGCGGGAGTTAATAAAAATGAGCAGTTCTTC | CASKAGVNKNEQFF
TRBJ2-5 | NA | TRBV4-2 | TRBD2 | TGTGCCAGCAGCCAACCGGGACTAGCGGTAGGGGAGGAGACCCAGTACTTC | CASSQPGLAVGEETQYF
TRBJ1-2 | NA | TRBV5-6 | NA | TGTGCCAGCAGCCTTGGGCCGACAGGCAGCTATGGCTACACCTTC | CASSLGPTGSYGYTF
TRBJ1-1 | NA | TRBV10-3 | NA | TGTGCCATCAGCGTCCGTAACACTGAAGCTTTCTTT | CAISVRNTEAFF
TRBJ1-1 | NA | TRBV9 | TRBD1 | TGTGCCAGCAGCCCGCAGACAGGGAGGACTGAAGCTTTCTTT | CASSPQTGRTEAFF
TRBJ2-7 | NA | TRBV5-1 | TRBD1 | TGCGCCAGCAGCCTCGGACAGGGGGGGTACGAGCAGTACTTC | CASSLGQGGYEQYF
TRBJ2-2 | NA | TRBV7-9 | TRBD2 | TGTGCCAGCACGCAGAGTAGCGGGAGATGGGGGGAGCTGTTTTTT | CASTQSSGRWGELFF
TRBJ2-5 | NA | TRBV7-2 | TRBD2 | TGTGCCAGCAGCTTAGGCGGGAGGGCAGAGACCCAGTACTTC | CASSLGGRAETQYF
TRBJ1-5 | NA | TRBV6-6 | TRBD1 | TGTGCCAGCAGTTACCGGGACAGCCTCAATCAGCCCCAGCATTTT | CASSYRDSLNQPQHF
TRBJ1-1 | NA | TRBV5-1 | NA | TGCGCCAGCAGCTTGAACAGGGACACTGAAGCTTTCTTT | CASSLNRDTEAFF
TRBJ2-7 | NA | TRBV2 | NA | TGTGCCAGTTCCGGGAGCGCCTACGAGCAGTACTTC | CASSGSAYEQYF
TRBJ2-5 | once | TRBV6-1 | NA | TGTGCCAGCAGTGATTTTAGTGTGCAGGGACAAGAGACCCAGTACTTC | CASSDFSVQGQETQYF
TRBJ2-7 | NA | TRBV5-1 | TRBD2 | TGCGCCAGCAGCATACTAGCGGGGGAAAACTACGAGCAGTACTTC | CASSILAGENYEQYF
TRBJ2-5 | NA | TRBV9 | TRBD1 | TGTGCCAGCAGCCCTTTTCCAAGACAGGGACAAGAGACCCAGTACTTC | CASSPFPRQGQETQYF
TRBJ2-7 | NA | TRBV28 | NA | TGTGCCAGCAGCCTTAACAGTTTACACGGACTGATCCGCTACGAGCAGTACTTC | CASSLNSLHGLIRYEQYF
TRBJ2-7 | NA | TRBV9 | NA | TGTGCCAGCAGCGTAGGCAACCTAAACGCCTACGAGCAGTACTTC | CASSVGNLNAYEQYF
TRBJ2-7 | NA | TRBV28 | NA | TGTGCCAGCAGTTTATGGGACTACGAGCAGTACTTC | CASSLWDYEQYF
TRBJ2-7 | NA | TRBV4-1 | NA | TGCGCCAGCAGCGCGGGTTACGAGCAGTACTTC | CASSAGYEQYF
TRBJ1-2 | NA | TRBV30 | TRBD1 | TGTGCCTGGATAGAGTCGGGGACAGGGTTTGTCTATGGCTACACCTTC | CAWIESGTGFVYGYTF
TRBJ2-5 | NA | TRBV6-1 | NA | TGTGCCAGCATGCGAGGGCGGGGGCAGATCGAGACCCAGTACTTC | CASMRGRGQIETQYF
TRBJ2-5 | NA | TRBV29-1 | NA | TGCAGCGCTGGGACTCGCCTAAGAGAGACCCAGTACTTC | CSAGTRLRETQYF
TRBJ1-1 | once | TRBV5-5 | NA | TGTGCCAGCAGCTTAGTGACAGTCTTGATGAACACTGAAGCTTTCTTT | CASSLVTVLMNTEAFF
TRBJ1-4 | NA | TRBV25-1 | NA | TGTGCCAGCAGCCAGAAAGCAACTAATGAAAAACTGTTTTTT | CASSQKATNEKLFF
TRBJ2-1 | NA | TRBV5-1 | TRBD1 | TGCGCCAGCAGCCCCCTGACAGGGGGCTTAAATGAGCAGTTCTTC | CASSPLTGGLNEQFF
TRBJ2-7 | NA | TRBV27 | TRBD1 | TGTGCCAGCAGCCAAACAAGGGGGCACGAGCAGTACTTC | CASSQTRGHEQYF
TRBJ1-5 | NA | TRBV27 | NA | TGTGCCAGCAGTTGGGGATCGGACAGAAACAATCAGCCCCAGCATTTT | CASSWGSDRNNQPQHF
TRBJ2-7 | NA | TRBV2 | NA | TGTGCCAGCTCAGGCGCAGGGCCCTCCTACGAGCAGTACTTC | CASSGAGPSYEQYF
TRBJ2-7 | few | TRBV4-1 | NA | TGCGCCAGCAGCCAAGCAGAAGGGACCCTCTACGAGCAGTACTTC | CASSQAEGTLYEQYF
TRBJ1-5 | NA | TRBV30 | NA | TGTGCCTGGAGTGTAGATTTGGGTCAGCCCCAGCATTTT | CAWSVDLGQPQHF
TRBJ2-7 | NA | TRBV10-3 | TRBD1 | TGTGCCATCAGTTCGACAGGGGGAAGCTCCTACGAGCAGTACTTC | CAISSTGGSSYEQYF
TRBJ2-4 | NA | TRBV4-2 | TRBD2 | TGTGCCAGCAGCCAAGAATCCGCTAGCGGGTATACACTAGCCAAAAACATTCAGTACTTC | CASSQESASGYTLAKNIQYF
TRBJ2-4 | NA | TRBV19 | NA | TGTGCCAGTAGTATCCCCGGCCTAGCCAAAAACATTCAGTACTTC | CASSIPGLAKNIQYF
TRBJ2-3 | NA | TRBV7-9 | NA | TGTGCCAGCAGCCCCGGTGGAACAGATACGCAGTATTTT | CASSPGGTDTQYF
TRBJ2-1 | NA | TRBV28 | NA | TGTGCCAGCATAAAGGGGGTTGTCTCCCATGAGCAGTTCTTC | CASIKGVVSHEQFF
TRBJ1-3 | NA | TRBV5-1 | TRBD1 | TGCGCCAGCGCGACAGGGGGGAACACCATATATTTT | CASATGGNTIYF
TRBJ2-2 | few | TRBV7-3 | NA | TGTGCCAGCAGCACGGGGGCCGGGGAGCTGTTTTTT | CASSTGAGELFF
TRBJ2-1 | NA | TRBV7-2 | NA | TGTGCCAGCAGTGCACAGGGATGGGGTTACAATGAGCAGTTCTTC | CASSAQGWGYNEQFF
TRBJ2-1 | NA | TRBV4-2 | TRBD2 | TGTGCCAGCAGCCAAGATCAGTTAGCGGGAGGCTTCAATGAGCAGTTCTTC | CASSQDQLAGGFNEQFF
TRBJ2-3 | NA | TRBV7-9 | NA | TGTGCCAGCAGAGATTACTTCGGGGGCACAGATACGCAGTATTTT | CASRDYFGGTDTQYF
TRBJ2-3 | NA | TRBV28 | TRBD2 | TGTGCCAGCAGTCTGGGACTAGCGGGAGTTAAGCAGTATTTT | CASSLGLAGVKQYF
TRBJ2-5 | NA | TRBV5-1 | TRBD1 | TGCGCCAGCAGCCCGGGACAGGGAAGGGAGACCCAGTACTTC | CASSPGQGRETQYF
TRBJ1-2 | once | TRBV6-5 | TRBD1 | TGTGCCAGCAGGGAGGGGGCAGATGGCTACACCTTC | CASREGADGYTF